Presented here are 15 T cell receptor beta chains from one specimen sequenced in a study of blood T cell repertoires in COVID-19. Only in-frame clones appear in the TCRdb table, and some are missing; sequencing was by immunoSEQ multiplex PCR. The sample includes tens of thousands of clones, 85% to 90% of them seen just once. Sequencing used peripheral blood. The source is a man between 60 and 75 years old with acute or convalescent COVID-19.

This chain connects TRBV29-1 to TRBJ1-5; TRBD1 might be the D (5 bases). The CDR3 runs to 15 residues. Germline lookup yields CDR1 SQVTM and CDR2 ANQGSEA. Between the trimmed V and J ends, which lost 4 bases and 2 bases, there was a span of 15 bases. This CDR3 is CSVAVGGSGNQPQHF. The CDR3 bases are TGCAGCGTTGCCGTGGGGGGGTCTGGCAATCAGCCCCAGCATTTT.

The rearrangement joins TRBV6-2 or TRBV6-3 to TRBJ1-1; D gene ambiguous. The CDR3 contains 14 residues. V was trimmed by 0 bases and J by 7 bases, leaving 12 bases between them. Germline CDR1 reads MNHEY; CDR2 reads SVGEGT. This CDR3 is CASSYSRGQNEAFF. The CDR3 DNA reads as TGTGCCAGCAGTTACTCGAGAGGGCAGAATGAAGCTTTCTTT.

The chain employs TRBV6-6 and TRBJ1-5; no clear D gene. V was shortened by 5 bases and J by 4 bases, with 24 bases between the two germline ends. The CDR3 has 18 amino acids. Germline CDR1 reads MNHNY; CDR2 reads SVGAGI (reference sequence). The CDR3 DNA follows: TGTGCCAGCAGTCCGTCCCCCTTCGCAAGGTCTAGGAATCAGCCCCAGCATTTT. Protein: CASSPSPFARSRNQPQHF.

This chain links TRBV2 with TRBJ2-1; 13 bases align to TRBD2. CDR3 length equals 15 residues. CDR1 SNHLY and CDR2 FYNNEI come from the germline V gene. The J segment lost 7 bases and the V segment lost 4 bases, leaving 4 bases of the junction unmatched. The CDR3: CASSVTSGRKNEQFF. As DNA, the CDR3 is TGTGCCAGCAGTGTGACTAGCGGGAGGAAAAATGAGCAGTTCTTC.

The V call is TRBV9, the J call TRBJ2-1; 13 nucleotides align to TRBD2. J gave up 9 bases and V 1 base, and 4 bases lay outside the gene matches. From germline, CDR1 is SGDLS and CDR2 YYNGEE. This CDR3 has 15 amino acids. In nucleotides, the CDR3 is TGTGCCAGCAGCGTAACTAGCGGGAGGGCCGGTGAGCAGTTCTTC. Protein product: CASSVTSGRAGEQFF.

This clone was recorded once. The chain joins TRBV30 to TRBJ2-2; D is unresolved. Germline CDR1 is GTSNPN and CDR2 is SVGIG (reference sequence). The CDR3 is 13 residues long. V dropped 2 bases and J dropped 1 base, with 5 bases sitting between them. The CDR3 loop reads CAWSLRNTGELFF. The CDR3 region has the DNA TGTGCCTGGAGTCTGCGGAACACCGGGGAGCTGTTTTTT.

The CDR3 protein is CASSQPGLAVSSYNEQFF. The DNA of the CDR3 is TGTGCCAGCAGCCAACCTGGACTAGCCGTTAGCTCCTACAATGAGCAGTTCTTC. The chain has TRBV3-1 (or the pseudogene TRBV3-2) and TRBJ2-1, with TRBD2 identical over 8 bases. Germline CDR1 LGHDT, CDR2 YNNKEL (reference sequence). The CDR3 totals 18 residues. J was trimmed by 0 bases and V by 2 bases; bases with no gene match: 9.

DNA of the CDR3: TGTGCCAGTAGCCCCACACGGGACATCCCGGCAGCTTTCTTT. It encodes CASSPTRDIPAAFF. The V call is TRBV19, the J call TRBJ1-1, with D possibly being TRBD1 (6 bases). The CDR3 is 14 amino acids. Germline V lookup: CDR1 LNHDA, CDR2 SQIVND (reference sequence). Trimming cost V 6 bases and J 10 bases, with 21 bases left between them.

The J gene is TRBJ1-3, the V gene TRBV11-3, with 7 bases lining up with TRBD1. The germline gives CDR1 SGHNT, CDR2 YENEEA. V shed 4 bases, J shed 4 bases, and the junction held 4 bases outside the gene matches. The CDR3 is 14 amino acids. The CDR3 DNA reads TGTGCCAGCAGCTCCGACAGGGACGGAAACACCATATATTTT. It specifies CASSSDRDGNTIYF. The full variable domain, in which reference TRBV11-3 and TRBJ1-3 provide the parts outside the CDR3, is EAGVVQSPRYKIIEKKQPVAFWCNPISGHNTLYWYLQNLGQGPELLIRYENEEAVDDSQLPKDRFSAERLKGVDSTLKIQPAELGDSAVYLCASSSDRDGNTIYFGEGSWLTVV.

The CDR3 here is CASSVTGNEAFF. The CDR3 bases are TGTGCCAGCAGCGTCACAGGGAATGAAGCTTTCTTT. The genes are TRBV7-9 and TRBJ1-1, with a weak D call TRBD1 (6 bases). The ends were cut back, 5 bases at V and 7 bases at J, with 11 bases in the middle. The V gene's germline CDR1 is SEHNR and CDR2 FQNEAQ (reference sequence). The CDR3 has 12 residues.

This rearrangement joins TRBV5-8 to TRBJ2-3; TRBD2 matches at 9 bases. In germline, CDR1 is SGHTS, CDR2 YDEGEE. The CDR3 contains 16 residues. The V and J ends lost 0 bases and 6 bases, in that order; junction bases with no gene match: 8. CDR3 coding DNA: TGTGCCAGCAGCTTGGGGATAGCGGGAGTGATGGATACGCAGTATTTT. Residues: CASSLGIAGVMDTQYF.

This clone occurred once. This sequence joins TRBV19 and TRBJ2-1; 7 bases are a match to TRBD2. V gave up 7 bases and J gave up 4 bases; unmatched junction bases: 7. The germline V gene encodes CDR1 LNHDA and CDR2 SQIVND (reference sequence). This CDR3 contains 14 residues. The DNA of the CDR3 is TGTGCCAGTAATCAGCGGGACCCGTACAATGAGCAGTTCTTC. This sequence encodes CASNQRDPYNEQFF.

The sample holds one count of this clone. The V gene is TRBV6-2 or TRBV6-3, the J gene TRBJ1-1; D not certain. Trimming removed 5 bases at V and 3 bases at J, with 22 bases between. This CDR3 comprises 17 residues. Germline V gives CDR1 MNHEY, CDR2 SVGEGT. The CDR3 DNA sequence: TGTGCCAGCAGTCCGACGACGGGAGGATTATCTTACACTGAAGCTTTCTTT. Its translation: CASSPTTGGLSYTEAFF.

The CDR3 loop is CAFGQEEEKLFF. The CDR3 DNA sequence: TGTGCCTTTGGACAGGAGGAAGAAAAACTGTTTTTT. This rearrangement joins TRBV30 to TRBJ1-4; 7 bases are shared with TRBD1. V was clipped by 7 bases and J by 8 bases; unmatched bases: 7. The V gene's germline CDR1 is GTSNPN and CDR2 SVGIG (reference sequence). This CDR3 has 12 amino acids.

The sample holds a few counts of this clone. The CDR3 DNA reads TGTGCCAGCAGCCAAGGACAGGGCGGCTATGGCTACACCTTC. Translated, it gives CASSQGQGGYGYTF. The rearrangement links TRBV4-2 to TRBJ1-2; TRBD1 aligns across 7 bases. Germline V gene lookup returns CDR1 LGHNA and CDR2 YNFKEQ. This CDR3 is 14 amino acids long. The trim removed 1 base at V and 4 bases at J, leaving 3 bases unmatched.